This TCR beta chain was observed in a study of control samples from healthy donors and cancer patients. Only in-frame clones appear in the TCRdb table, and some are missing; sequencing was by immunoSEQ multiplex PCR. The sample has about 170,000 clones; 91% are singletons. CDR3 length: 16 amino acids. The germline V gene has CDR1 SGHAT and CDR2 FQDESV (reference sequence). The V segment lost 0 bases and the J segment 4 bases; nucleotides outside the gene matches: 6. Sequencing input: blood. The chain links TRBV11-1 to TRBJ2-3; 8 bases align to TRBD2. The clonotype comes from a woman between 25 and 40 years old in good health. The CDR3 loop is CASSLAQAGVADTQYF. The CDR3 nucleotides are TGTGCCAGCAGCTTAGCGCAAGCGGGGGTGGCAGATACGCAGTATTTT. The variable domain in full, with the rest retrieved from reference TRBV11-1 and TRBJ2-3, is EAEVAQSPRYKITEKSQAVAFWCDPISGHATLYWYRQILGQGPELLVQFQDESVVDDSQLPKDRFSAERLKGVDSTLKIQPAELGDSAMYLCASSLAQAGVADTQYFGPGTRLTVL.